Shown below are 20 T cell receptor beta chains from a single sample sequenced in a study of T cell changes during pregnancy in multiple sclerosis. The method was immunoSEQ multiplex PCR; TCRdb's version includes in-frame clones alone and lacks a portion of them. The sample contains under 35,000 clones, about 90% of which appear only once. This sample comprised CD4+ T cells from peripheral blood mononuclear cells, obtained in the third trimester of pregnancy. The receptors stem from a female donor in good health, enrolled as a control in a pregnancy study.

This clone appeared a few times. The same CDR3 also results from other DNA sequences found in this sample. This chain links TRBV30 with TRBJ2-7; D perhaps matches TRBD1 (6 bases). CDR1 is GTSNPN, CDR2 SVGIG, per germline (reference sequence). This CDR3 has 12 residues. Trimming took off 4 bases at V and 2 bases at J, with 9 bases between the two ends. CDR3 coding DNA: TGTGCCTGGAAACAGGGAACCTACGAGCAGTACTTC. Its translation: CAWKQGTYEQYF.

CDR3 nucleotides: TGTGCCAGTAGACAGGGGGCTTTACGCAATCAGCCCCAGCATTTT. This encodes CASRQGALRNQPQHF. The V and J genes are TRBV19 and TRBJ1-5, with 9 positions matching TRBD1. From germline, CDR1 is LNHDA and CDR2 SQIVND (reference sequence). The CDR3 length is 15 residues. Trimming cost V 6 bases and J 2 bases; bases outside gene matches: 5.

This chain uses TRBV27 with TRBJ1-4; TRBD1 matches at 7 bases. The V and J ends lost 5 bases and 0 bases, in that order; junction bases with no gene match: 12. This CDR3 region has 18 residues. The germline gives CDR1 MNHEY, CDR2 SMNVEV (reference sequence). CDR3 region: CASSTTGPTATTNEKLFF. The CDR3 bases are TGTGCCAGCAGTACGACAGGGCCAACCGCTACAACTAATGAAAAACTGTTTTTT.

The chain links TRBV5-6 to TRBJ1-1; no clear D. CDR3 size: 15 residues. Germline CDR1 reads SGHDT; CDR2 reads YYEEEE. Trimming took off 4 bases at V and 5 bases at J, with 18 bases between the two ends. CDR3 nucleotides: TGTGCCAGCAGCGGCTTATGGTCATTCCGTACTGAAGCTTTCTTT. Encoded protein: CASSGLWSFRTEAFF.

The V gene is TRBV7-8, the J gene TRBJ1-1; D is unresolved. V lost 1 base to trimming and J lost 6 bases, with 9 bases between them. Germline CDR1 SGHVS, CDR2 FQNEAQ. The CDR3 has 13 amino acids. The CDR3 DNA reads as TGTGCCAGCAGCTTAGTAGTTAACGCTGAAGCTTTCTTT. It encodes CASSLVVNAEAFF.

V usage is TRBV11-3 and J usage is TRBJ2-3; a weak D match, TRBD2 (7 bases). The CDR3 runs 15 residues. Germline V gene sequence: CDR1 SGHNT, CDR2 YENEEA. Between the trimmed V and J ends, which lost 4 bases and 3 bases, there was a span of 14 bases. In DNA form, the CDR3 reads TGTGCCAGCAGCTCCCCGGGGGGCGGTACAGATACGCAGTATTTT. This encodes CASSSPGGGTDTQYF. Looking up the rest from reference TRBV11-3 and TRBJ2-3 gives the full variable domain: EAGVVQSPRYKIIEKKQPVAFWCNPISGHNTLYWYLQNLGQGPELLIRYENEEAVDDSQLPKDRFSAERLKGVDSTLKIQPAELGDSAVYLCASSSPGGGTDTQYFGPGTRLTVL.

The rearrangement uses TRBV4-1 and TRBJ2-1, with D tentatively TRBD2 (6 bases). Looked up from germline, CDR1 is MGHRA and CDR2 is YSYEKL. The CDR3 extends over 17 amino acids. Trimming shortened V by 4 bases and J by 2 bases, and 18 bases separated the two germline ends. CDR3 coding DNA: TGCGCCAGCAGCCTCGATGGGACTCCTCAAACCTACAATGAGCAGTTCTTC. Amino acids: CASSLDGTPQTYNEQFF.

The chain combines TRBV2 with TRBJ2-4, with TRBD2 matching 7 bases. With 6 bases clipped from V and 9 bases from J, the junction kept 2 bases outside the gene matches. CDR1 SNHLY and CDR2 FYNNEI come from the germline V gene. The length of the CDR3 is 11 residues. The CDR3 sequence is CASSGEGIQYF. Here the CDR3 DNA reads TGTGCCAGCAGCGGGGAGGGCATTCAGTACTTC.

With regard to this clone: Other nucleotide sequences from this sample produce the same CDR3. V and J are TRBV11-3 and TRBJ2-3, with a tentative D call TRBD1 (6 bases). CDR1 SGHNT and CDR2 YENEEA come from the germline V gene. This CDR3 spans 14 amino acids. Trimming pared 1 base from V and 1 base from J, leaving 6 bases between. The CDR3 protein is CASSLGQGTDTQYF. CDR3 nucleotide sequence: TGTGCCAGCAGCTTAGGACAGGGCACAGATACGCAGTATTTT.

The chain recombines TRBV9 with TRBJ2-1; D possibly corresponds to TRBD2 (6 bases). The CDR3 is 14 amino acids. V was shortened by 2 bases and J by 9 bases, with 15 bases between the two germline ends. The germline gives CDR1 SGDLS, CDR2 YYNGEE. The CDR3, as DNA: TGTGCCAGCAGCGTGGGGGGTAAATCGGGTGAGCAGTTCTTC. Translating gives CASSVGGKSGEQFF.

The V gene is TRBV15, the J gene TRBJ2-2; possible D gene TRBD1, 5 bases. Between the trimmed V and J ends, which lost 2 bases and 3 bases, there was a span of 10 bases. CDR3 length equals 15 residues. Per germline, CDR1 LNHNV and CDR2 YYDKDF (reference sequence). The CDR3 DNA follows: TGTGCCACCAGCAGACCAGGGATGCACACCGGGGAGCTGTTTTTT. Translated: CATSRPGMHTGELFF.

This chain connects TRBV6-5 to TRBJ1-2, with 7 bases lining up with TRBD1. Germline CDR1 MNHEY, CDR2 SVGAGI. CDR3 length equals 14 residues. Unmatched junction bases numbered 13, after V lost 6 bases and J lost 9 bases. CDR3 nucleotides: TGTGCCAGCAGATCGGAACCGGGACAGAGTAGCTACACCTTC. Its protein is CASRSEPGQSSYTF.

The chain joins TRBV11-3 to TRBJ1-6, with D unclear. Germline V gives CDR1 SGHNT, CDR2 YENEEA. Deletions cut 8 bases from V and 1 base from J, with 18 bases between. The CDR3 spans 17 residues. The CDR3 sequence: CASGGEREGSYNSPLHF. DNA of the CDR3: TGTGCCAGCGGAGGTGAACGGGAGGGATCCTATAATTCACCCCTCCACTTT.

This rearrangement joins TRBV18 to TRBJ1-2; no reliable D call. The CDR3 runs 13 residues. Trimming cost V 5 bases and J 5 bases, with 12 bases left between them. CDR1 is KGHSH, CDR2 LQKENI, per germline. CDR3: CASSFPGLYGYTF. CDR3 coding DNA: TGTGCCAGCTCATTCCCAGGTCTTTATGGCTACACCTTC.

The J gene is TRBJ2-5, the V gene TRBV5-1; D gene ambiguous. Trimming cost V 6 bases and J 3 bases, with 6 bases left between them. This CDR3 is 11 amino acids long. Germline lookup yields CDR1 SGHRS and CDR2 YFSETQ. In DNA form, the CDR3 reads TGCGCCAGCAACACTAAAGAGACCCAGTACTTC. This encodes CASNTKETQYF.

This clone was seen only once. Written as DNA, the CDR3 is TGTGCCAGCAGTTACTCGTATGAGGGCGCCATTCAGTACTTC. This translates into CASSYSYEGAIQYF. This sequence joins TRBV6-5 and TRBJ2-4; D is possibly TRBD2 (5 bases). This CDR3 comprises 14 residues. Between the trimmed V and J ends, which lost 0 bases and 9 bases, there was a span of 12 bases. From germline, CDR1 is MNHEY and CDR2 SVGAGI.

The rearrangement joins TRBV6-4 to TRBJ2-3; 7 bases align to TRBD2. The CDR3 has 14 residues. The J segment lost 2 bases and the V segment lost 2 bases, leaving 1 base of the junction unmatched. CDR1 MRHNA and CDR2 SNTAGT come from the germline V gene. In DNA, the CDR3 is TGTGCCAGCAGTGACGGGGGGGACACAGATACGCAGTATTTT. It translates to CASSDGGDTDTQYF.

The rearrangement links TRBV10-3 to TRBJ2-1; 10 bases agree with TRBD2. CDR1 and CDR2 (germline): ENHRY, SYGVKD. The length of the CDR3 is 16 residues. Trimming took 7 bases from V and 5 from J; bases not matched to a gene: 11. Written as DNA, the CDR3 is TGTGCCATCAAGGACGAAGCGGGAGGGCCTCACAATGAGCAGTTCTTC. Translated: CAIKDEAGGPHNEQFF.

The J gene is TRBJ1-5, the V gene TRBV11-1, with D perhaps TRBD1 (6 bases). This CDR3 is 19 amino acids long. Germline CDR1 reads SGHAT; CDR2 reads FQDESV (reference sequence). Between the trimmed V and J ends, which lost 2 bases and 0 bases, there was a span of 20 bases. In nucleotides, the CDR3 is TGTGCCAGCAGCTTATATCGGGACCAGGGGTTTGGTAGCAATCAGCCCCAGCATTTT. Translated: CASSLYRDQGFGSNQPQHF.

V is TRBV27 and J is TRBJ2-1; 9 bases match TRBD2. The J segment lost 4 bases and the V segment lost 5 bases, leaving 15 bases of the junction unmatched. Per the germline V gene, CDR1 is MNHEY and CDR2 is SMNVEV (reference sequence). The CDR3 has 18 residues. The CDR3 coding sequence is TGTGCCAGCAGTCCCCCACCGCCTCTAGCGGGGATATACAATGAGCAGTTCTTC. Translation: CASSPPPPLAGIYNEQFF.